The 14 T cell receptor beta chains given below trace back to one sample, sequenced in a study of graft-versus-host responses after intestinal transplantation. Irradiated, violet-dye-labeled stimulator cells, about 200,000 in number, were plated with about 200,000 CFSE-labeled responder cells. Sequenced by immunoSEQ multiplex PCR; TCRdb stores in-frame clones only, minus some. Of some 19,000 clones in the sample, 35% to 50% were seen once. Specimen: alloreactive CD8+ T cells from a mixed lymphocyte reaction culture, collected before intestinal transplant. As to subset: CFSE-low proliferating T cells sorted from approximately 6-day pre-transplant mixed lymphocyte reaction (GvH or HvG direction). These receptors all stem from a human patient who received an intestinal transplant.

This clone was detected only a few times. This rearrangement joins TRBV19 to TRBJ1-1; D is uncertain. Germline CDR1 LNHDA, CDR2 SQIVND (reference sequence). The CDR3 length is 14 residues. V was pared by 8 bases and J by 1 base, with 14 bases between. DNA for the CDR3: TGTGCCAGTGTCCACCCAATTCCGAACACTGAAGCTTTCTTT. This codes for CASVHPIPNTEAFF.

The chain joins TRBV5-1 to TRBJ2-3; D unclear. V was cut by 2 bases and J by 2 bases, with 3 bases left in between. There are 12 residues in the CDR3. Per the germline V gene, CDR1 is SGHRS and CDR2 is YFSETQ. The CDR3 region has the DNA TGCGCCAGCAGCTTCCCCACAGATACGCAGTATTTT. Translating gives CASSFPTDTQYF.

This clone turned up a few times. A junction end diverges from the germline sequence, so it may reflect a read error. V is TRBV7-6 and J is TRBJ2-7, with 8 positions matching TRBD2. This CDR3 has 13 amino acids. Germline V gene data show CDR1 as SGHVS and CDR2 as FNYEAQ. In DNA form, the CDR3 reads TGTGCCACCAGCACTAGCGGAAGTTACGAGCAGTACTTC. Translated, it gives CATSTSGSYEQYF.

The rearrangement joins TRBV6-5 to TRBJ1-1, with no clear D. The CDR3 covers 14 residues. The germline V gene encodes CDR1 MNHEY and CDR2 SVGAGI. V lost 4 bases to trimming and J lost 1 base, with 10 bases between them. CDR3 DNA: TGTGCCAGCAGTTCTCCCCGCGGGAACACTGAAGCTTTCTTT. Its translation is CASSSPRGNTEAFF.

Regarding this clone: Compared with germline, one end of the junction differs, possibly owing to a read error. The V call is TRBV19, the J call TRBJ1-5, with 9 nucleotides matching TRBD1. Germline V CDR1 and CDR2: LNHDA, SQIVND (reference sequence). The CDR3 has 15 amino acids. The CDR3 protein is CASSVDRGSNQPQHF. CDR3 in DNA: TGTGCCAGTAGTGTAGACAGGGGGAGCAATCAGCCCCAGCATTTT.

This clone was seen only a few times. This chain links TRBV27 with TRBJ2-7, with D perhaps TRBD1 or TRBD2 (5 bases each). Trimming cost V 2 bases and J 3 bases, with 11 bases left between them. The germline CDR1 and CDR2 sequences are MNHEY and SMNVEV (reference sequence). The CDR3 runs to 14 residues. CDR3 protein: CASSLTGRVYEQYF. As DNA, the CDR3 is TGTGCCAGCAGTTTAACGGGACGGGTCTACGAGCAGTACTTC.

This clone has more than one count but fewer than ten. The CDR3 loop is CASSLGPYSYNEQFF. The CDR3 coding sequence is TGTGCCAGCAGCTTAGGCCCGTACTCCTACAATGAGCAGTTCTTC. V and J are TRBV13 and TRBJ2-1; D not certain. Germline CDR1 PRHDT, CDR2 FYEKMQ (reference sequence). The CDR3 covers 15 residues. V lost 0 bases to trimming and J lost 0 bases, with 6 bases between them.

This clone turned up a few times. The rearrangement links TRBV4-1 to TRBJ2-7; D call uncertain. V was pared by 4 bases and J by 6 bases, with 16 bases between. The CDR3 spans 14 residues. Germline V gene lookup returns CDR1 MGHRA and CDR2 YSYEKL. CDR3 amino acids: CASSLYWAVSEQYF. The CDR3 coding sequence is TGCGCCAGCAGCCTGTATTGGGCTGTAAGCGAGCAGTACTTC.

The CDR3 here is CASSENTGAYGYTF. The CDR3 region has the DNA TGCGCCAGCAGCGAAAACACGGGGGCCTATGGCTACACCTTC. The rearrangement uses TRBV5-1 and TRBJ1-2; D is possibly TRBD1 (6 bases). This CDR3 is built from 14 residues. Germline V gene data show CDR1 as SGHRS and CDR2 as YFSETQ. Trimming pared 4 bases from V and 4 bases from J, leaving 14 bases between. The whole variable domain, filled in from reference TRBV5-1 and TRBJ1-2, reads KAGVTQTPRYLIKTRGQQVTLSCSPISGHRSVSWYQQTPGQGLQFLFEYFSETQRNKGNFPGRFSGRQFSNSRSEMNVSTLELGDSALYLCASSENTGAYGYTFGSGTRLTVV.

This rearrangement joins TRBV6-6 to TRBJ2-7; D not resolved. The CDR3 covers 15 residues. Per the germline V gene, CDR1 is MNHNY and CDR2 is SVGAGI (reference sequence). Trimming stripped 2 bases from V and 2 bases from J, with 13 bases between. The CDR3 bases are TGTGCCAGCAGTTACGCCGCGACTGTGGCCTACGAGCAGTACTTC. Encoded protein: CASSYAATVAYEQYF.

In this sample, this clone is medium-sized. The chain is built from TRBV18 and TRBJ2-7; unclear D gene. The ends were cut back, 8 bases at V and 5 bases at J, with 19 bases in the middle. This CDR3 region has 14 residues. Germline values: CDR1 KGHSH, CDR2 LQKENI. The CDR3 DNA follows: TGTGCCAGCCACGAAGCACTACTCCAGCACGAGCAGTACTTC. Its translation is CASHEALLQHEQYF.

V usage is TRBV5-6 and J usage is TRBJ2-1; 7 nucleotides agree with TRBD2. This CDR3 spans 17 amino acids. In germline, CDR1 is SGHDT, CDR2 YYEEEE. The ends lost 2 bases at V and 3 bases at J; junction bases unmatched: 11. CDR3 sequence (DNA): TGTGCCAGCAGCTTCCTTGGGGGGGTTGGTTACTACAATGAGCAGTTCTTC. Its protein product is CASSFLGGVGYYNEQFF.

V and J are TRBV30 and TRBJ1-5, with 7 positions matching TRBD1. V shed 5 bases, J shed 5 bases, and the junction held 12 bases outside the gene matches. The CDR3 loop spans 15 amino acids. CDR1 and CDR2 from the germline V gene are GTSNPN and SVGIG (reference sequence). For the CDR3, the DNA is TGTGCCTGGGGGGGGGACAGACCGGCGGATCAGCCCCAGCATTTT. Translating it yields CAWGGDRPADQPQHF.

As for this clone: One end of the junction does not line up with germline, which may come from a read error. V is TRBV10-3 and J is TRBJ1-2, with 7 bases aligning to TRBD1. CDR1 is ENHRY, CDR2 SYGVKD, per germline. This CDR3 comprises 14 residues. The CDR3 coding sequence is TGTGCCAGCAGTTGGGGACAGCCAAACTATGGCTACACCTTC. Amino acids: CASSWGQPNYGYTF.